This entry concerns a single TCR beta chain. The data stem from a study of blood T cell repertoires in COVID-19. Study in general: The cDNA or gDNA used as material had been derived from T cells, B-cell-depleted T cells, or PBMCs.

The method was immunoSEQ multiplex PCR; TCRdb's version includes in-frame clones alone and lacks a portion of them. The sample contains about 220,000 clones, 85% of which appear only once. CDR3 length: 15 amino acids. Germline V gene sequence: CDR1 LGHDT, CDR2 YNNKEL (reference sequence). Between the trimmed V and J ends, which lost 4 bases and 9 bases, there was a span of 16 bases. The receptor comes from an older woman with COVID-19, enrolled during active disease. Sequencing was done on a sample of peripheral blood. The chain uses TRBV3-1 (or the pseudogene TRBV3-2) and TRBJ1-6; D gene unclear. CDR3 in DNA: TGTGCCAGCAGCCCCCCCACCGACGGGAGTTCACCCCTCCACTTT. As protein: CASSPPTDGSSPLHF.